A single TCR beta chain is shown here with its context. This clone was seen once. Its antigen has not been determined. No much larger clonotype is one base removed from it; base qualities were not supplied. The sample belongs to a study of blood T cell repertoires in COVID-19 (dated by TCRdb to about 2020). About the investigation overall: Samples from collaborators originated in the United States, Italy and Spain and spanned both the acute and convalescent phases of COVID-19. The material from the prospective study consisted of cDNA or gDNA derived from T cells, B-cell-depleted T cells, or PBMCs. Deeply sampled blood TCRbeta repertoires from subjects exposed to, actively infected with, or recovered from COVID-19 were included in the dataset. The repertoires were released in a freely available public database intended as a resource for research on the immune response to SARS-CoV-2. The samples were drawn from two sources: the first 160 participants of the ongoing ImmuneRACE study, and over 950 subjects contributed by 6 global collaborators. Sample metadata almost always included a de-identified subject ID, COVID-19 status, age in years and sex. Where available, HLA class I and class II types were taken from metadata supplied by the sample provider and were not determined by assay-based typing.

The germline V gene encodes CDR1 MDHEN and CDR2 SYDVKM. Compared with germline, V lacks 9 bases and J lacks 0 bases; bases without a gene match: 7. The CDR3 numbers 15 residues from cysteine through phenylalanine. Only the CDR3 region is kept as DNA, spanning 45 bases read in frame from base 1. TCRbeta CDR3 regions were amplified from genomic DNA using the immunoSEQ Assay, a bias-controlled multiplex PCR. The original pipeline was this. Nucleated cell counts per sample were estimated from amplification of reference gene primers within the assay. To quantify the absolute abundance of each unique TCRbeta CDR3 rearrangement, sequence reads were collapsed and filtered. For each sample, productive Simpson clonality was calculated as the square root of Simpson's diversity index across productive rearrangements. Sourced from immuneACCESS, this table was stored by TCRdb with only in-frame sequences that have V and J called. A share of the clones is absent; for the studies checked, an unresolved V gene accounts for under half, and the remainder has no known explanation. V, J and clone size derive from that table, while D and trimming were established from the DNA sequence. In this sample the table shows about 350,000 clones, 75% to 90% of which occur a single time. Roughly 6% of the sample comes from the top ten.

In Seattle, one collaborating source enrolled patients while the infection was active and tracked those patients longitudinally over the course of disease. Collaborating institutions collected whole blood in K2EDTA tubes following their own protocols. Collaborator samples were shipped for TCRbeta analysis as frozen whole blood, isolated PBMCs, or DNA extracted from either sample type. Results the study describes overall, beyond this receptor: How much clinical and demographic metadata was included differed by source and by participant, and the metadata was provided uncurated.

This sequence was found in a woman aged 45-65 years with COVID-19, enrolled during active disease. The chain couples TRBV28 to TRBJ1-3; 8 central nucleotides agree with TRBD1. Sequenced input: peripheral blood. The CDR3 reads CASLTGGYSGNTIYF. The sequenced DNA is TGTGCCAGTCTTACAGGGGGTTACTCTGGAAACACCATATATTTT.